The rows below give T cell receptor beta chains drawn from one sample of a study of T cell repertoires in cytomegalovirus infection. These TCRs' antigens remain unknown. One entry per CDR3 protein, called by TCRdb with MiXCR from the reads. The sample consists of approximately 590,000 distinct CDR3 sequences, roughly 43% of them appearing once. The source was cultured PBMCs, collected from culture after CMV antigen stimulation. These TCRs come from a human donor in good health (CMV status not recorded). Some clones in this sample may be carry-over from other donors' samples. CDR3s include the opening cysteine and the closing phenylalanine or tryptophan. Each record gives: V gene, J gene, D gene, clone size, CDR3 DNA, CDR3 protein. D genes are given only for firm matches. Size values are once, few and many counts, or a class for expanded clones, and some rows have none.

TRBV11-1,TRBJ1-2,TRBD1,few,TGTGCCAGCAGCTTAGCCGGGACAGGGAACTATGGCTACACCTTC,CASSLAGTGNYGYTF
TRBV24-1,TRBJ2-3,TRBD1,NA,TGTGCCACCAGCCCCGGACAGGGGTTAGCAGATACGCAGTATTTT,CATSPGQGLADTQYF
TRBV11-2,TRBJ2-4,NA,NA,TGTGCCAGCAGCTTAGGGGTGTTATGGGCGGGATCGGAGAAAAACATTCAGTACTTC,CASSLGVLWAGSEKNIQYF
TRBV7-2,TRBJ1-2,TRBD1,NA,TGTGCCAGCAGCTCCGAGACAGGGGTTCCCTATGGCTACACCTTC,CASSSETGVPYGYTF
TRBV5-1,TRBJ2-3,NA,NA,TGCGCCAGCAGCCTTCCCGCTCGTCGAGCAGATACGCAGTATTTT,CASSLPARRADTQYF
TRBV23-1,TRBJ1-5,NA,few,TGCGCCAGCAGTCGGGCGAGGGGGGAGAGGGAAGCTGATCAGCCCCAGCATTTT,CASSRARGEREADQPQHF
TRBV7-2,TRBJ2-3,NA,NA,TGTGCCAGCAGCACACAACAGACCACAGATACGCAGTATTTT,CASSTQQTTDTQYF
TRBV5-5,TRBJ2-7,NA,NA,TGTGCCAGCAGCATACCCACGCACGAGCAGTACTTC,CASSIPTHEQYF
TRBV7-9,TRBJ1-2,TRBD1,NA,TGTGCCAGCAGCTCCAGGACCACAGGGGACTATGGCTACACCTTC,CASSSRTTGDYGYTF
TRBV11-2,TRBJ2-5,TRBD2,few,TGTGCCAGCAGCCCCTCTGTACTAGCGGGGGGGCGGGAGACCCAGTACTTC,CASSPSVLAGGRETQYF
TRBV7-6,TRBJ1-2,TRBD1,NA,TGTGCCAGCAGCTTAGTTCGGGACAGGGGGTCCGGTAACTATGGCTACACCTTC,CASSLVRDRGSGNYGYTF
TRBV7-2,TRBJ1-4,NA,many,TGTGCCAGCAGCCTGCGTCCTGCAACTAATGAAAAACTGTTTTTT,CASSLRPATNEKLFF
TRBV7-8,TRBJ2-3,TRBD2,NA,TGTGCCAGCAGCTTATGGGCTAGCGGGGCCAGCCTGGATACGCAGTATTTT,CASSLWASGASLDTQYF
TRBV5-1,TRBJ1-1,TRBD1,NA,TGCGCCAGCAGCTTGTTGGGACAGTACACTGAAGCTTTCTTT,CASSLLGQYTEAFF
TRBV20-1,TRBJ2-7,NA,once,TGCAGTGCTACAACAGGAGCTACGTCCGAGGAGCAGTACTTC,CSATTGATSEEQYF
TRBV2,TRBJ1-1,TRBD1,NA,TGTGCCAGCAGTGGCGTCCGACAGGGAATATCTGAAGCTTTCTTT,CASSGVRQGISEAFF
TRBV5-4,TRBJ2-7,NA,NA,TGTGCCAGCAGGCTGCCGGGACACGAGCAGTACTTC,CASRLPGHEQYF
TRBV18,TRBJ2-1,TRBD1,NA,TGTGCCAGCTCACCTACAAGACAGGGCATCCGGGAGCAGTTCTTC,CASSPTRQGIREQFF